Reported below is one TCR beta chain. Its specificity is unknown. The data are from a study of PD-1 blockade in classical Hodgkin lymphoma. Across the whole study: The patients were dosed with nivolumab 3 mg/kg, infused intravenously every 2 weeks.

Study outcomes and limitations: With CD4+ cells, TCR diversity rose significantly by C4D1, but not with CD8+ cells. Healthy donors reportedly exceeded newly diagnosed patients in baseline TCR diversity.

Autologous stem cell transplantation was followed by relapse in every patient, and brentuximab vedotin exposure varied. V dropped 8 bases and J dropped 5; count of bases not matched to a gene: 7. Per germline, CDR1 MDHEN and CDR2 SYDVKM. The CDR3 spans 14 residues. The method was immunoSEQ multiplex PCR; TCRdb's version includes in-frame clones alone and lacks a portion of them. The table has 20,000 to 25,000 clones, 73% seen once. The receptor was isolated from a human donor with classical Hodgkin lymphoma. V usage is TRBV28 and J usage is TRBJ2-7; 12 bases match TRBD2. Material: peripheral blood mononuclear cells (PBMCs), obtained before the second cycle of nivolumab. The CDR3 here is CASAEGLAGHEQYF. The CDR3 DNA sequence: TGTGCCAGCGCTGAGGGACTAGCGGGCCACGAGCAGTACTTC.